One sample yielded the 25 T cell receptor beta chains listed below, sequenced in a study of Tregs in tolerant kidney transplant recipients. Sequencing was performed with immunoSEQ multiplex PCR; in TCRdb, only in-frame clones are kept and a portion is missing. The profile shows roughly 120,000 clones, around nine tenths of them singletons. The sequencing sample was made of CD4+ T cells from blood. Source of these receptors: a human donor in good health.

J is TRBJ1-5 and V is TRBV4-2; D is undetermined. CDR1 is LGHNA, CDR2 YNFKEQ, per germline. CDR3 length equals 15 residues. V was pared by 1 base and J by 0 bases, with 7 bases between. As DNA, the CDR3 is TGTGCCAGCAGCCAAGGGAGCGGTAGCAATCAGCCCCAGCATTTT. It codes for CASSQGSGSNQPQHF.

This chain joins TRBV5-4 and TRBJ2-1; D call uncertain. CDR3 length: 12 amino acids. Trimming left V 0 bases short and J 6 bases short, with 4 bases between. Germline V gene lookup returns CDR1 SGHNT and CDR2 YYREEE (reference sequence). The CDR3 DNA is TGTGCCAGCAGCTTGGGTGGCAATGAGCAGTTCTTC. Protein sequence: CASSLGGNEQFF.

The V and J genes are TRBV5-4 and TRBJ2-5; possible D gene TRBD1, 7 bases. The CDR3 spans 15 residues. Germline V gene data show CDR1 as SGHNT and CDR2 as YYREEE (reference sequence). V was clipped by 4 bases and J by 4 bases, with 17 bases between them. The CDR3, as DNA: TGTGCCAGCAGCGACGCCGCTCAGGGGGGAGAGACCCAGTACTTC. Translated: CASSDAAQGGETQYF.

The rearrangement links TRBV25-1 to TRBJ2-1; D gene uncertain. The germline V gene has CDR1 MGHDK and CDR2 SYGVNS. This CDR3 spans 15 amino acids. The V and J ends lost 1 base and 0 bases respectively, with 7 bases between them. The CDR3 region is CASSEWASSYNEQFF. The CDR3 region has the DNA TGTGCCAGCAGTGAATGGGCCAGCTCCTACAATGAGCAGTTCTTC. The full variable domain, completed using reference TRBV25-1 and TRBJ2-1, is EADIYQTPRYLVIGTGKKITLECSQTMGHDKMYWYQQDPGMELHLIHYSYGVNSTEKGDLSSESTVSRIRTEHFPLTLESARPSHTSQYLCASSEWASSYNEQFFGPGTRLTVL.

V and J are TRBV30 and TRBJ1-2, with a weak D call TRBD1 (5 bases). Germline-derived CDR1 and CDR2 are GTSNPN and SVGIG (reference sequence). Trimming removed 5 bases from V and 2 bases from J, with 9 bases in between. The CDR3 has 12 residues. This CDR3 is CAWGGRNYGYTF. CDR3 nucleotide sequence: TGTGCCTGGGGGGGACGGAACTATGGCTACACCTTC.

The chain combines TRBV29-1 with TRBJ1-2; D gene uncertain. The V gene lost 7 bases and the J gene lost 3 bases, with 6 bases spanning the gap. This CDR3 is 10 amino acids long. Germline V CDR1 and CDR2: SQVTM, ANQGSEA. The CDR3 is CSAVDYGYTF. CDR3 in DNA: TGCAGCGCCGTGGACTATGGCTACACCTTC. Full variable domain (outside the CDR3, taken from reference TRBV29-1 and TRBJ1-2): SAVISQKPSRDICQRGTSLTIQCQVDSQVTMMFWYRQQPGQSLTLIATANQGSEATYESGFVIDKFPISRPNLTFSTLTVSNMSPEDSSIYLCSAVDYGYTFGSGTRLTVV.

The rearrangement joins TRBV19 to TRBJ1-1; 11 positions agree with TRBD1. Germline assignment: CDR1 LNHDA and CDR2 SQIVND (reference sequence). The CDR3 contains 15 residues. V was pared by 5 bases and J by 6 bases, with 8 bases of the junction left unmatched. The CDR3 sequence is CASSLRTGGDPEAFF. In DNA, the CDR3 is TGTGCCAGTAGTTTAAGGACAGGGGGCGATCCTGAAGCTTTCTTT.

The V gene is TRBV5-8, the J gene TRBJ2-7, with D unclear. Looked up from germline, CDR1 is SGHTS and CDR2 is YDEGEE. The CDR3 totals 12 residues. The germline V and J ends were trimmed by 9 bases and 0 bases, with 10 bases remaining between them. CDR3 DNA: TGTGCCACCAGAACAAGCTCCTACGAGCAGTACTTC. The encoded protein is CATRTSSYEQYF.

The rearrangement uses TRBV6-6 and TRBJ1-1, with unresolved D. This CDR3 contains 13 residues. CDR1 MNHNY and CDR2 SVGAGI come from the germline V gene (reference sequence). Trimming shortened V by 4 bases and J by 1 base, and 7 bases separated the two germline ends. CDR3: CASSWSGNTEAFF. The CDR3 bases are TGTGCCAGCAGTTGGTCGGGGAACACTGAAGCTTTCTTT.

The CDR3 is CASSQSSYNEQFF. The CDR3 DNA sequence: TGCGCCAGCAGCCAAAGCTCCTACAATGAGCAGTTCTTC. The V and J genes are TRBV4-1 and TRBJ2-1; D remains ambiguous. The germline CDR1 and CDR2 sequences are MGHRA and YSYEKL. The CDR3 is made up of 13 amino acids. Trimming pared 2 bases from V and 0 bases from J, leaving 2 bases between.

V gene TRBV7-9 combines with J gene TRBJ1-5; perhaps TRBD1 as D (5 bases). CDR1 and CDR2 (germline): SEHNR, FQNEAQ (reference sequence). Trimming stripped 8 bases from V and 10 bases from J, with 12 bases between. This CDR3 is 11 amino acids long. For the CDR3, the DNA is TGTGCCAGCTTTCGGGGGGGACCCCAGCATTTT. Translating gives CASFRGGPQHF.

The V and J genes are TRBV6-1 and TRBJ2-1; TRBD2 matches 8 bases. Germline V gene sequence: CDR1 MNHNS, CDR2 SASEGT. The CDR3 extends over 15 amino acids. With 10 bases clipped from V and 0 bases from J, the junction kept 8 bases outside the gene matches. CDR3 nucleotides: TGTGCCACCACTAGCGGCCTGAGCTCCTACAATGAGCAGTTCTTC. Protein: CATTSGLSSYNEQFF.

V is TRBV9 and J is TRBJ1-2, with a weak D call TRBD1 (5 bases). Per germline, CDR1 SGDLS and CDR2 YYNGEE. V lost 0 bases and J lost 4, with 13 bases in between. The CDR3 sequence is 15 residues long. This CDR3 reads CASSVAGDSRYGYTF. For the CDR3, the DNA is TGTGCCAGCAGCGTAGCCGGTGACAGCCGCTATGGCTACACCTTC.

CDR3 protein: CASSPLDTASHRSYNEQFF. The CDR3 DNA is TGTGCCAGCTCACCACTCGACACAGCCTCCCACCGGTCCTACAATGAGCAGTTCTTC. J is TRBJ2-1 and V is TRBV18, with D hard to call. The CDR3 extends over 19 amino acids. The ends were cut back, 1 base at V and 1 base at J, with 20 bases in the middle. Germline loops: CDR1 KGHSH, CDR2 LQKENI.

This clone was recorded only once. The CDR3 DNA follows: TGTGCCAGCAGCTTAGGCCCCCCGGCGGGAGGGCCGAGCACAGATACGCAGTATTTT. Amino acids: CASSLGPPAGGPSTDTQYF. This sequence joins TRBV7-2 and TRBJ2-3, with TRBD2 identical over 9 bases. The CDR3 is 19 amino acids. The germline V gene encodes CDR1 SGHTA and CDR2 FQGNSA. Germline trimming cut 1 base from V and 0 bases from J; bases unmatched to any gene: 11. Complete variable domain (other parts from reference TRBV7-2 and TRBJ2-3): GAGVSQSPSNKVTEKGKDVELRCDPISGHTALYWYRQSLGQGLEFLIYFQGNSAPDKSGLPSDRFSAERTGGSVSTLTIQRTQQEDSAVYLCASSLGPPAGGPSTDTQYFGPGTRLTVL.

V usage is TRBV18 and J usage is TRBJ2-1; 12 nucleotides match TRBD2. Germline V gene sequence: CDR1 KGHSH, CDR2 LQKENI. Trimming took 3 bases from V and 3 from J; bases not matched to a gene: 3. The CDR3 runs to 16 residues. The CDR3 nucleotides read TGTGCCAGCTCACCTATGACTAGCGGGAGCTACAATGAGCAGTTCTTC. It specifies CASSPMTSGSYNEQFF.

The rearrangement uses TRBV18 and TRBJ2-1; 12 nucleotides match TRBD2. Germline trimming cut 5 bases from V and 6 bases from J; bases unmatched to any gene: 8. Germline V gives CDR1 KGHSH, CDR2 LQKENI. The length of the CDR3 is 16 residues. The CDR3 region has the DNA TGTGCCAGCTCATCCTTACTAGCGGGAGGAATCAATGAGCAGTTCTTC. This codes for CASSSLLAGGINEQFF. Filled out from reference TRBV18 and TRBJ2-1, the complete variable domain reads NAGVMQNPRHLVRRRGQEARLRCSPMKGHSHVYWYRQLPEEGLKFMVYLQKENIIDESGMPKERFSAEFPKEGPSILRIQQVVRGDSAAYFCASSSLLAGGINEQFFGPGTRLTVL.

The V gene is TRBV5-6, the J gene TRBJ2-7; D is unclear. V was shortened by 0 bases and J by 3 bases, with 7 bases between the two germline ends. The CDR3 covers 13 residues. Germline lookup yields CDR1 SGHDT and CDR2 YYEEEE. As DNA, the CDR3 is TGTGCCAGCAGCTTGGGCAGGTACTACGAGCAGTACTTC. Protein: CASSLGRYYEQYF. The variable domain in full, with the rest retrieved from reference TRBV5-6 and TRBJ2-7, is DAGVTQSPTHLIKTRGQQVTLRCSPKSGHDTVSWYQQALGQGPQFIFQYYEEEERQRGNFPDRFSGHQFPNYSSELNVNALLLGDSALYLCASSLGRYYEQYFGPGTRLTVT.

For the CDR3, the DNA is TGTGCCAGCAGCCAAGCCGCTCCGGGACAGGGGGCCTCTGGGGCCAACGTCCTGACTTTC. Translated, it gives CASSQAAPGQGASGANVLTF. This sequence joins TRBV4-2 and TRBJ2-6; 12 positions match TRBD1. The CDR3 runs to 20 residues. With V trimmed by 1 base and J by 0 bases, 7 bases remained unmatched. Germline loops: CDR1 LGHNA, CDR2 YNFKEQ.

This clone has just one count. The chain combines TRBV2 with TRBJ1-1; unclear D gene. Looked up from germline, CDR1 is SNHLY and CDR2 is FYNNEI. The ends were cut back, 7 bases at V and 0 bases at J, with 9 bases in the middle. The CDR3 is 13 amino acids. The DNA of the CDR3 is TGTGCCAGCAATTCACGGGTGAACACTGAAGCTTTCTTT. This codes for CASNSRVNTEAFF.

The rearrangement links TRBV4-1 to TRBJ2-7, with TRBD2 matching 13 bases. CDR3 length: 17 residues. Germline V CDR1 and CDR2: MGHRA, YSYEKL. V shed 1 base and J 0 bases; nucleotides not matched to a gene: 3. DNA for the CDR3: TGCGCCAGCAGCCAAGGGACTAGCGGGGGCCGCTCCTACGAGCAGTACTTC. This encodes CASSQGTSGGRSYEQYF.

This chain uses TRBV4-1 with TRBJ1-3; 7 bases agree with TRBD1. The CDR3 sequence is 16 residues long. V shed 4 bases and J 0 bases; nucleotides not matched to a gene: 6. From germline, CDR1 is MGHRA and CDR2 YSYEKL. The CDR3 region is CASSPTGTASGNTIYF. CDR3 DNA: TGCGCCAGCAGCCCTACCGGGACAGCCTCTGGAAACACCATATATTTT.

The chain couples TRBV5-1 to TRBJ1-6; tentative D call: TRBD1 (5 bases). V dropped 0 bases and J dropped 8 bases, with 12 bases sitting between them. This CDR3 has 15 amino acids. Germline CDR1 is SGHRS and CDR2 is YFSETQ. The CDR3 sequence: CASSLGDLPYSPLHF. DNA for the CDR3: TGCGCCAGCAGCTTGGGGGACTTGCCTTATTCACCCCTCCACTTT.

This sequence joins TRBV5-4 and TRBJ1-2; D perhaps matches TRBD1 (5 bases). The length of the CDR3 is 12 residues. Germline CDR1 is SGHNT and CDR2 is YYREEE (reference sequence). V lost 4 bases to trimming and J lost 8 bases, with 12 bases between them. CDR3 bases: TGTGCCAGCAGCCCCCGGGGGGTCGGCTACACCTTC. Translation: CASSPRGVGYTF.

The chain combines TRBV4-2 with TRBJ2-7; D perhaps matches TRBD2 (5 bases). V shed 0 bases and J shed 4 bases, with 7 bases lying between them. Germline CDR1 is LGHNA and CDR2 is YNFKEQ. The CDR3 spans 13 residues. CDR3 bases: TGTGCCAGCAGCCAAGAACCGGGGTACGAGCAGTACTTC. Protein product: CASSQEPGYEQYF.